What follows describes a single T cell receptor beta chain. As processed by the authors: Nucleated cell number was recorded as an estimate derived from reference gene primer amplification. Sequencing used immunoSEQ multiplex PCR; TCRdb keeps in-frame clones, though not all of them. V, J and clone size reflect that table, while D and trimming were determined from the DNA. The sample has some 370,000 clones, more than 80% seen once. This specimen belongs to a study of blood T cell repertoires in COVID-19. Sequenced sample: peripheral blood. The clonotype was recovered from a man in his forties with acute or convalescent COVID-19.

The CDR3 loop is CASHRTGKNTEAFF. In DNA, the CDR3 is TGTGCCAGCCATCGGACAGGGAAGAACACTGAAGCTTTCTTT. V and J are TRBV2 and TRBJ1-1; 8 bases line up with TRBD1. The CDR3 runs 14 residues. The V gene's germline CDR1 is SNHLY and CDR2 FYNNEI. J lost 1 base, V lost 8 bases, and 6 bases had no gene match.